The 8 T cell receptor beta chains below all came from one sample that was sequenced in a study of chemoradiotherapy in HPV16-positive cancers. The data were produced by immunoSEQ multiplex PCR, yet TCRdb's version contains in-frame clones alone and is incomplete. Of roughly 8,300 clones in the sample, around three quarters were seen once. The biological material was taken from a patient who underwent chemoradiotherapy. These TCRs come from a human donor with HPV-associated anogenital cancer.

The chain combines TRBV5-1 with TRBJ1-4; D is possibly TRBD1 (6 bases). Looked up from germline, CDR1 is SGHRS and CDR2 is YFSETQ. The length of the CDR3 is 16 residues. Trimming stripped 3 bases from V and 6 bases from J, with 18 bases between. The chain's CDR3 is CASSSVGGELYEKLFF. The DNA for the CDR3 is TGCGCCAGCAGCTCTGTAGGGGGGGAGTTATATGAAAAACTGTTTTTT.

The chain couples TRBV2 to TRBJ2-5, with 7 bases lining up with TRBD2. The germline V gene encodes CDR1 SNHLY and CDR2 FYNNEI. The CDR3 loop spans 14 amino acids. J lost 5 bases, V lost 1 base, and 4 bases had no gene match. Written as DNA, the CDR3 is TGTGCCAGCAGTGAAGGACCAGCGGGGGAGACCCAGTACTTC. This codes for CASSEGPAGETQYF.

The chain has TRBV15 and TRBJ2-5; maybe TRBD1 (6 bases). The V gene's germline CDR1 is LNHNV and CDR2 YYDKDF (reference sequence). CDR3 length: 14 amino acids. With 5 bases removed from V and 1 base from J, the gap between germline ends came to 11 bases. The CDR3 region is CATSSQGPQETQYF. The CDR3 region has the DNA TGTGCCACCAGCTCACAGGGTCCCCAAGAGACCCAGTACTTC. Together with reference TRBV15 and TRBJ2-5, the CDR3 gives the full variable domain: DAMVIQNPRYQVTQFGKPVTLSCSQTLNHNVMYWYQQKSSQAPKLLFHYYDKDFNNEADTPDNFQSRRPNTSFCFLDIRSPGLGDTAMYLCATSSQGPQETQYFGPGTRLLVL.

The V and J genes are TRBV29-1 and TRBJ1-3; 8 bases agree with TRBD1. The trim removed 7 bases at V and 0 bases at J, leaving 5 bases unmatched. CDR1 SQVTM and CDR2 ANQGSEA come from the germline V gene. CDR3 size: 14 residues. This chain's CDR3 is CSAGGLYSGNTIYF. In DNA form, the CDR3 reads TGCAGCGCAGGGGGCTTATACTCTGGAAACACCATATATTTT.

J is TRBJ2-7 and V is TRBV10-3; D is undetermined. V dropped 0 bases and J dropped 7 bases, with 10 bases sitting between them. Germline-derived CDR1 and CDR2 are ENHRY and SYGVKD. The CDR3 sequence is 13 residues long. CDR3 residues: CAISESGFPEQYF. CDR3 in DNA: TGTGCCATCAGTGAGTCGGGCTTCCCAGAGCAGTACTTC.

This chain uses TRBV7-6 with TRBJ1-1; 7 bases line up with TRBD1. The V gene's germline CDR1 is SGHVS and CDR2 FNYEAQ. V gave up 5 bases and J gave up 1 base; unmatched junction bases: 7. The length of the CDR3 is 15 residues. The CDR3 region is CASSPDRAGNTEAFF. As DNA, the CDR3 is TGTGCCAGCAGCCCTGACAGGGCCGGGAACACTGAAGCTTTCTTT.

CDR3: CASSPMGRELNTEAFF. CDR3 sequence (DNA): TGTGCCAGCAGTCCAATGGGCCGGGAGCTGAACACTGAAGCTTTCTTT. The V and J genes are TRBV28 and TRBJ1-1; no clear D. Germline CDR1 MDHEN, CDR2 SYDVKM. Trimming pared 5 bases from V and 0 bases from J, leaving 16 bases between. The CDR3 consists of 16 residues. Complete variable domain (other parts from reference TRBV28 and TRBJ1-1): DVKVTQSSRYLVKRTGEKVFLECVQDMDHENMFWYRQDPGLGLRLIYFSYDVKMKEKGDIPEGYSVSREKKERFSLILESASTNQTSMYLCASSPMGRELNTEAFFGQGTRLTVV.

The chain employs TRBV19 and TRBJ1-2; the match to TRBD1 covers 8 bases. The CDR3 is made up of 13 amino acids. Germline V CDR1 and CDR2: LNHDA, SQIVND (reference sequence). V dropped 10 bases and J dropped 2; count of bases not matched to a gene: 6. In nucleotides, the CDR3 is TGTGCCACAAGACAGGGGTTGAACTATGGCTACACCTTC. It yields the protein CATRQGLNYGYTF. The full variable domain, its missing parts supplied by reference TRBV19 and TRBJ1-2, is DGGITQSPKYLFRKEGQNVTLSCEQNLNHDAMYWYRQDPGQGLRLIYYSQIVNDFQKGDIAEGYSVSREKKESFPLTVTSAQKNPTAFYLCATRQGLNYGYTFGSGTRLTVV.